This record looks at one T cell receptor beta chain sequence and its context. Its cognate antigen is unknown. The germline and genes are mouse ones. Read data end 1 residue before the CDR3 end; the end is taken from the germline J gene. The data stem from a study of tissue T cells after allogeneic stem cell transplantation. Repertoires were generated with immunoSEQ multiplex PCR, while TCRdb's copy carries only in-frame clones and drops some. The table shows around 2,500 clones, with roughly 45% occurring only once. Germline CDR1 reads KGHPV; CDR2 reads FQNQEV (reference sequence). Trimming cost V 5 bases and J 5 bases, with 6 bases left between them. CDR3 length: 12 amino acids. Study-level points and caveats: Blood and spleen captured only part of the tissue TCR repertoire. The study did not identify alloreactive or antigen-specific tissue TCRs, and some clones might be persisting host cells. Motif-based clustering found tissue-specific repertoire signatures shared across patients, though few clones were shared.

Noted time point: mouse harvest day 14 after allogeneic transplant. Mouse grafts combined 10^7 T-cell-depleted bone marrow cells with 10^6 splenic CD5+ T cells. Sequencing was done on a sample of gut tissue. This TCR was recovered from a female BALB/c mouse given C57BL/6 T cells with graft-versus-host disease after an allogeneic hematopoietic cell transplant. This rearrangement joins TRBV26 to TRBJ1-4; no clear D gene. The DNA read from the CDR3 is TGTGCCAGCAGTGCGGGAAACGAAAGATTATTT. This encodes CASSAGNERLF. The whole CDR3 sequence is CASSAGNERLFF.